The 11 T cell receptor beta chains reported below all come from one sample, sequenced in a study of siplizumab effects on memory and regulatory T cells. Sequenced by immunoSEQ multiplex PCR; TCRdb stores in-frame clones only, minus some. The profile covers fewer than 100,000 clones, with approximately 95% appearing a single time and less than 20% taken by the ten largest. The sample was CD8+ T cells sorted from blood. The receptors stem from a human donor in good health.

The genes are TRBV4-1 and TRBJ2-7; 10 bases fit TRBD1. From germline, CDR1 is MGHRA and CDR2 YSYEKL. The J segment lost 2 bases and the V segment lost 3 bases, leaving 1 base of the junction unmatched. There are 14 residues in the CDR3. The CDR3 spells CASSQGQGTYEQYF. CDR3 DNA sequence: TGCGCCAGCAGCCAGGGACAGGGGACCTACGAGCAGTACTTC.

This clone was seen more than once but under ten times. The rearrangement links TRBV7-3 to TRBJ2-1; TRBD2 agrees at 7 bases. The CDR3 has 15 amino acids. Germline CDR1 is SGHTA and CDR2 is FQGTGA. V lost 0 bases, J lost 2 bases, and 1 base stayed unmatched. The CDR3 loop reads CASSLTSGPYNEQFF. In DNA form, the CDR3 reads TGTGCCAGCAGCTTAACTAGCGGGCCCTACAATGAGCAGTTCTTC.

The V and J genes are TRBV27 and TRBJ1-4; a possible D gene is TRBD1 (6 bases). V was shortened by 6 bases and J by 0 bases, with 8 bases between the two germline ends. From germline, CDR1 is MNHEY and CDR2 SMNVEV (reference sequence). This CDR3 comprises 14 residues. This CDR3 is CASRWTATNEKLFF. Written as DNA, the CDR3 is TGTGCCAGCAGATGGACAGCAACTAATGAAAAACTGTTTTTT.

This rearrangement joins TRBV5-6 to TRBJ2-1; 12 bases fit TRBD2. Trimming at V came to 4 bases and at J to 8 bases, leaving 7 bases not matched to a gene. CDR1 and CDR2 (germline): SGHDT, YYEEEE. This CDR3 is built from 15 residues. CDR3 coding DNA: TGTGCCAGCAGCGCGACTAGCGGGAGTCACTATGAGCAGTTCTTC. It codes for CASSATSGSHYEQFF.

The chain has TRBV20-1 and TRBJ2-1; D is unresolved. There are 11 residues in the CDR3. Deletions cut 3 bases from V and 5 bases from J, with 5 bases between. CDR1 DFQATT and CDR2 SNEGSKA come from the germline V gene (reference sequence). CDR3 sequence (DNA): TGCAGTGCTAGTCAGAACAATGAGCAGTTCTTC. Encoded protein: CSASQNNEQFF.

The chain is built from TRBV7-9 and TRBJ2-1; D is uncertain. This CDR3 is 12 amino acids long. Germline-derived CDR1 and CDR2 are SEHNR and FQNEAQ (reference sequence). The V end was cut by 0 bases, the J end by 8 bases, with 5 bases between. As DNA, the CDR3 is TGTGCCAGCAGCTTAGCTTCAGATGAGCAGTTCTTC. Translating gives CASSLASDEQFF.

This chain connects TRBV4-1 to TRBJ1-2; possibly TRBD1 for D (5 bases). Trimming stripped 0 bases from V and 3 bases from J, with 11 bases between. The germline CDR1 and CDR2 sequences are MGHRA and YSYEKL. The CDR3 extends over 15 amino acids. CDR3 protein: CASSQENPGDYGYTF. CDR3 nucleotide sequence: TGCGCCAGCAGCCAAGAGAATCCGGGGGACTATGGCTACACCTTC.

On this clone: Other DNA sequences within the sample encode an identical CDR3. The chain recombines TRBV13 with TRBJ2-3; possibly TRBD1 or TRBD2 for D (5 bases each). The CDR3 spans 12 residues. CDR1 is PRHDT and CDR2 is FYEKMQ in the germline V gene (reference sequence). With 3 bases removed from V and 4 bases from J, the gap between germline ends came to 5 bases. Written as DNA, the CDR3 is TGTGCCAGCAGCTTGGGACCAGATACGCAGTATTTT. Its translation is CASSLGPDTQYF.

This sequence joins TRBV19 and TRBJ2-5; TRBD2 matches at 8 bases. Germline CDR1 LNHDA, CDR2 SQIVND (reference sequence). This CDR3 has 17 residues. The ends lost 0 bases at V and 5 bases at J; junction bases unmatched: 11. CDR3 region: CASSIDPSAGAWETQYF. In DNA form, the CDR3 reads TGTGCCAGTAGTATAGACCCATCAGCGGGAGCATGGGAGACCCAGTACTTC.

V usage is TRBV7-9 and J usage is TRBJ1-1; TRBD1 agrees at 8 bases. The CDR3 contains 16 residues. The germline gives CDR1 SEHNR, CDR2 FQNEAQ (reference sequence). J lost 0 bases, V lost 10 bases, and 13 bases had no gene match. CDR3 nucleotides: TGTGCCACCCTAGGGACAGGAAATCTTTTGAACACTGAAGCTTTCTTT. Its translation: CATLGTGNLLNTEAFF. Variable domain in full (rest from reference TRBV7-9 and TRBJ1-1): DTGVSQNPRHKITKRGQNVTFRCDPISEHNRLYWYRQTLGQGPEFLTYFQNEAQLEKSRLLSDRFSAERPKGSFSTLEIQRTEQGDSAMYLCATLGTGNLLNTEAFFGQGTRLTVV.

The chain uses TRBV4-1 and TRBJ1-5; no clear D. This CDR3 has 16 residues. Trimming removed 3 bases from V and 0 bases from J, with 12 bases in between. Germline lookup yields CDR1 MGHRA and CDR2 YSYEKL. CDR3 sequence: CASSQRTEYSNQPQHF. CDR3 bases: TGCGCCAGCAGCCAGAGGACGGAGTATAGCAATCAGCCCCAGCATTTT.